The rows below give T cell receptor beta chains drawn from one sample of a study of shared clonotypes between healthy human individuals. Repertoires were generated with immunoSEQ multiplex PCR, while TCRdb's copy carries only in-frame clones and drops some. The table lists around 720,000 clones, about three quarters of them singletons, with more than 1.5% in the top ten. The sample was memory CD4+ T cells sorted from blood. The receptors here all came from a young woman in good health. CDR3s include the opening cysteine and the closing phenylalanine or tryptophan. Fields, in order: D gene, V gene, J gene, CDR3 protein, CDR3 DNA. The D gene is left open where the match is weak.

>NA|TRBV30|TRBJ2-5
CAWSRGEGETQYF
TGTGCCTGGAGCAGGGGAGAGGGAGAGACCCAGTACTTC
>NA|TRBV4-2|TRBJ2-5
CASQATGTYYETQYF
TGTGCCAGTCAAGCTACCGGGACTTACTACGAGACCCAGTACTTC
>TRBD2|TRBV11-1|TRBJ2-5
CASSFGGGPMETQYF
TGTGCCAGCAGCTTTGGGGGAGGGCCGATGGAGACCCAGTACTTC
>NA|TRBV6-6|TRBJ1-3
CASSSIWGGNTIYF
TGTGCCAGCAGTTCAATATGGGGAGGAAACACCATATATTTT
>NA|TRBV7-4|TRBJ2-7
CASSPPKDSKLFYEQYF
TGTGCCAGCAGCCCTCCTAAGGACAGCAAACTTTTCTACGAGCAGTACTTC
>TRBD1|TRBV7-9|TRBJ1-2
CASSWDRGDGYTF
TGTGCCAGCAGCTGGGACAGGGGTGATGGCTACACCTTC
>TRBD1|TRBV6-6|TRBJ2-5
CASSRQGELETQYF
TGTGCCAGCAGCCGACAGGGGGAGTTGGAGACCCAGTACTTC
>TRBD2|TRBV5-1|TRBJ2-4
CASSLLTSGSDIQYF
TGCGCCAGCAGCCTTTTAACTAGCGGGAGTGACATTCAGTACTTC
>TRBD2|TRBV2|TRBJ2-3
CASSQYLGTSGEISTDTQYF
TGTGCCAGCAGTCAGTATTTGGGGACTAGCGGTGAGATCAGCACAGATACGCAGTATTTT
>NA|TRBV28|TRBJ2-5
CASSWTALQETQYF
TGTGCCAGCAGTTGGACAGCACTCCAAGAGACCCAGTACTTC
>NA|TRBV4-1|TRBJ2-1
CASRIRVPGPSNNEQFF
TGCGCCAGCAGAATCAGAGTACCGGGGCCATCCAACAATGAGCAGTTCTTC
>NA|TRBV19|TRBJ2-7
CASRGTLSYEQYF
TGTGCCAGTAGAGGGACCCTCTCCTACGAGCAGTACTTC
>TRBD1|TRBV28|TRBJ1-2
CASSLGQAVYGYTF
TGTGCCAGCAGTTTGGGACAGGCTGTCTATGGCTACACCTTC